This T cell receptor beta chain stems from a study of shared clonotypes between healthy human individuals. This clone has only one observation. Repertoires were generated with immunoSEQ multiplex PCR, while TCRdb's copy carries only in-frame clones and drops some. This table holds around 2.3 million clones, 95% found once. Donors were Caucasian adults residing in Nashville, Tennessee, USA. Losses at the gene ends were 4 bases for V and 6 bases for J; bases not matched to a gene: 6. From germline, CDR1 is SGHRS and CDR2 YFSETQ. The CDR3 contains 15 residues. The source of this sequence is a man between 18 and 29 years old in good health. The sample was naive CD4+ T cells sorted from blood. Subset reported: CD45RA+ positively selected. J is TRBJ1-6 and V is TRBV5-1, with 8 bases identical to TRBD1. CDR3 region: CASSPRQGANSPLHF. As DNA, the CDR3 is TGCGCCAGCAGCCCCCGGCAGGGGGCTAATTCACCCCTCCACTTT.